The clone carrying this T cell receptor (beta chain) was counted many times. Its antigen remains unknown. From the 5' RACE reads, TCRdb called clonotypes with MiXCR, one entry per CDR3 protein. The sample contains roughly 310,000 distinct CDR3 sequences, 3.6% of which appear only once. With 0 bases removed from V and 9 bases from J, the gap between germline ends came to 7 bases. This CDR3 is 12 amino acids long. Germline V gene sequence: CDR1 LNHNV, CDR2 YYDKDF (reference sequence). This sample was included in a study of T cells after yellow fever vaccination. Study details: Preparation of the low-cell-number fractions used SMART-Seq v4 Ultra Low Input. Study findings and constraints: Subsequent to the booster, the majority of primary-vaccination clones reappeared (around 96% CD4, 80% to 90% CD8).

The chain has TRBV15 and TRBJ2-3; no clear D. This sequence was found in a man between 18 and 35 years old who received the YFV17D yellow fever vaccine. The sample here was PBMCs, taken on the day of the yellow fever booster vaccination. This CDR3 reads CATSRDQGTQYF. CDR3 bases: TGTGCCACCAGCAGAGATCAAGGGACGCAGTATTTT. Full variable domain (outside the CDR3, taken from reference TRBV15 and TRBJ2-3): DAMVIQNPRYQVTQFGKPVTLSCSQTLNHNVMYWYQQKSSQAPKLLFHYYDKDFNNEADTPDNFQSRRPNTSFCFLDIRSPGLGDTAMYLCATSRDQGTQYFGPGTRLTVL.